This T cell receptor beta chain was observed in a study of blood T cell repertoires in COVID-19. The CDR3 has 13 amino acids. V gave up 2 bases and J gave up 8 bases, with 15 bases separating them. Germline V gene sequence: CDR1 GTSNPN, CDR2 SVGIG (reference sequence). Assay: immunoSEQ multiplex PCR; the TCRdb copy retains only in-frame clones and omits some. The data contain 220,000 or so clones, about 80% of them seen just once; the ten biggest clones take up 2% to 2.5%. The sequence came from a woman aged 55-70 years with acute or convalescent COVID-19. Sequencing was performed on peripheral blood. The chain couples TRBV30 to TRBJ1-1; D gene ambiguous. CDR3 loop: CAWSPSGASEAFF. CDR3 DNA sequence: TGTGCCTGGAGTCCATCCGGAGCGTCCGAAGCTTTCTTT.